These T cell receptor beta chains were read from a single sample in a study of immune evolution from preneoplasia to lung adenocarcinoma. Assay used: immunoSEQ multiplex PCR; TCRdb lists only in-frame clones, some missing. The sample lists around 9,100 clones; about 81% were seen once. Sequenced sample: FFPE lung adenocarcinoma in situ tissue. These receptors were obtained from a person aged 65 to 85 with lung adenocarcinoma. Each CDR3 is given without its conserved first and last residue. D genes are given only for firm matches.

>TRBV19|TRBJ2-2|-
ASRTYIGELF
>TRBV4-1|TRBJ2-7|-
ASSQGPPTGYGYEQY
>TRBV28|TRBJ2-1|-
ASSPLDGLESNEQF
>TRBV7-2|TRBJ1-1|-
ASSLDGGNTEAF
>TRBV27|TRBJ2-3|TRBD2
ASKGTSGRHSTDTQY
>TRBV28|TRBJ1-5|-
ASSLSTGTQPQH
>TRBV15|TRBJ2-7|-
ATSRDRAGRLAEQY
>TRBV6-6|TRBJ2-3|-
ASSSQTSTDTQY
>TRBV11-2|TRBJ2-2|-
ASSLPSGELF
>TRBV18|TRBJ2-2|-
ASSPPQDRGYTGELF
>TRBV27|TRBJ2-7|-
ASSFGASYEQY
>TRBV15|TRBJ2-6|-
ATSREGSGANVLT
>TRBV28|TRBJ1-5|TRBD1
ASSPGTGGRVQPQH
>TRBV2|TRBJ1-2|-
ASTEQDGGYT
>TRBV15|TRBJ1-1|-
ATSTFNTEAF
>TRBV6-5|TRBJ1-1|TRBD1
ASSYYKTGRDEAF
>TRBV6-1|TRBJ1-6|-
ASSEREATPLH
>TRBV9|TRBJ2-7|-
ASSFQDTYEQY
>TRBV6-5|TRBJ1-2|-
ASSNSRGMYGYT
>TRBV10-3|TRBJ2-7|TRBD2
ATRAWVAGDTYEQY
>TRBV18|TRBJ2-3|-
ASSGRRRGTSTDTQY
>TRBV10-2|TRBJ2-1|-
ASSGGTVYNEQF
>TRBV6-1|TRBJ2-7|-
ATRPPARGDEQY
>TRBV5-4|TRBJ1-1|-
ASSFPGMNTEAF
>TRBV19|TRBJ1-5|-
ASGHRHQH
>TRBV30|TRBJ2-2|-
ACSRGVYTGELF
>TRBV6-1|TRBJ2-1|-
ASSVVGLTYNEQF
>TRBV11-1|TRBJ2-5|-
ASSFATPQETQY
>TRBV5-6|TRBJ2-1|-
ASSLEDDEQF
>TRBV27|TRBJ2-7|-
ASSLSPARGYFEQY
>TRBV7-8|TRBJ2-5|-
ASSLMVTQY
>TRBV6-6|TRBJ1-2|TRBD1
AGAGTGLYGYT